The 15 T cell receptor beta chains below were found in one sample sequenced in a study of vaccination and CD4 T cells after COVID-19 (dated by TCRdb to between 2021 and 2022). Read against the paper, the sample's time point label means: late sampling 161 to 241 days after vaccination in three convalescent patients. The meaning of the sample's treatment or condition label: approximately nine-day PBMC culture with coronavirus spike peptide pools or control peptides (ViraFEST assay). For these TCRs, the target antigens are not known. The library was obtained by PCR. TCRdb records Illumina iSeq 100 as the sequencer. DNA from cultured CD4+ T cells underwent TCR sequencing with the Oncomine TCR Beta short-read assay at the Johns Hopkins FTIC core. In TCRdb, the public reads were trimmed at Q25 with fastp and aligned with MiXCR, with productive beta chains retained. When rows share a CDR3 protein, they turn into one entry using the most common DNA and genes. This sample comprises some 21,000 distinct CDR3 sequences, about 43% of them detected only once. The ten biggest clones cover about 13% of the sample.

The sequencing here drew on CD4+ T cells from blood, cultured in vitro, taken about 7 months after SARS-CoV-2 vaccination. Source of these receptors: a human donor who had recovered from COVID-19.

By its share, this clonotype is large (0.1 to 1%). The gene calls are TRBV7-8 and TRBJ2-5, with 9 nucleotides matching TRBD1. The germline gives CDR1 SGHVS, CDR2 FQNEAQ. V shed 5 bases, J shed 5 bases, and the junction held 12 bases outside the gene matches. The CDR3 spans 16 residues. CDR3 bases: TGTGCCAGCAGCAGCTTCCCCACAGGGGGCGCGGAGACCCAGTACTTC. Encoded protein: CASSSFPTGGAETQYF. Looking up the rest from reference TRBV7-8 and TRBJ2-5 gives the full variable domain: GAGVSQSPRYKVAKRGQDVALRCDPISGHVSLFWYQQALGQGPEFLTYFQNEAQLDKSGLPSDRFFAERPEGSVSTLKIQRTQQEDSAVYLCASSSFPTGGAETQYFGPGTRLLVL.

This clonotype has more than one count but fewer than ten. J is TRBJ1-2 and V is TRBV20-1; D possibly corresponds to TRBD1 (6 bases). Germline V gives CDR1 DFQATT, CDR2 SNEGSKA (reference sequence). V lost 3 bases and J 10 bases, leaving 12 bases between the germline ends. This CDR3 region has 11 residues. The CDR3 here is CSARYGQYYTF. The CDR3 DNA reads TGCAGTGCTAGGTACGGACAGTACTACACCTTC.

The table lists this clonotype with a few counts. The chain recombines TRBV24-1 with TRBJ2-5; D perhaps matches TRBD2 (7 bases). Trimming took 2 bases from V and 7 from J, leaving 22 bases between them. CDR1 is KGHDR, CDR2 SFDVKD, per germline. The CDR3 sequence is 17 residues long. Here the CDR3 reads CATSDSRGGALGRTQYF. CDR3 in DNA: TGTGCCACCAGTGATTCCCGAGGGGGGGCTTTGGGGAGGACCCAGTACTTC.

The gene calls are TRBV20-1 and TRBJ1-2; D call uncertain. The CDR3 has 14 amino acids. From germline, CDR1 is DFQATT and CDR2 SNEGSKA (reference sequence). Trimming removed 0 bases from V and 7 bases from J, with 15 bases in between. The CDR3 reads CSAREPPGLRGYTF. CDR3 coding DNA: TGCAGTGCTAGAGAGCCGCCAGGATTGCGTGGCTACACCTTC.

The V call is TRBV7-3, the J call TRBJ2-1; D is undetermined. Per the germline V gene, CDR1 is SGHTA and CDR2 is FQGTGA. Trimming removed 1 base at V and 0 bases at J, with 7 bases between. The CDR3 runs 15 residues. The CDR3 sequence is CASSLIGISYNEQFF. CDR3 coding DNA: TGTGCCAGCAGCTTAATCGGAATCTCCTACAATGAGCAGTTCTTC.

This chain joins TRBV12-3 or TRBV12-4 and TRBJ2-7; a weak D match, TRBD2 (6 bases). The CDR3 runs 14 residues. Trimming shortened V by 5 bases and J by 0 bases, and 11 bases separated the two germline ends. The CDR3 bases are TGTGCCAGCAGTCGGGACTCCTACTCCTACGAGCAGTACTTC. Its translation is CASSRDSYSYEQYF.

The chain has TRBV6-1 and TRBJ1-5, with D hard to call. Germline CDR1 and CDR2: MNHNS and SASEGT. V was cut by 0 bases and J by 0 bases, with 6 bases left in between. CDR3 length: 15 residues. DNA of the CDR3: TGTGCCAGCAGTGAAGCCATGGTTAGCAATCAGCCCCAGCATTTT. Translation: CASSEAMVSNQPQHF.

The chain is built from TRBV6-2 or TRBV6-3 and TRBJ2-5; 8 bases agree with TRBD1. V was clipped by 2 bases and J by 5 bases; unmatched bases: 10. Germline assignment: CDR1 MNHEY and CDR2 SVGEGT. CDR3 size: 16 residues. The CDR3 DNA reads TGTGCCAGCAGTTACAGGGGGCAGGGGGCAAGGGAGACCCAGTACTTC. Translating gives CASSYRGQGARETQYF.

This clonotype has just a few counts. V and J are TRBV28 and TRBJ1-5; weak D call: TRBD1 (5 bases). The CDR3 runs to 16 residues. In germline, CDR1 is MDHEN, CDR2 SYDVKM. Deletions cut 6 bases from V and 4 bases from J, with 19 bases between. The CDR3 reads CASRTIIQGWNQPQHF. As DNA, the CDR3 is TGTGCCAGCAGAACCATAATTCAGGGCTGGAATCAGCCCCAGCATTTT.

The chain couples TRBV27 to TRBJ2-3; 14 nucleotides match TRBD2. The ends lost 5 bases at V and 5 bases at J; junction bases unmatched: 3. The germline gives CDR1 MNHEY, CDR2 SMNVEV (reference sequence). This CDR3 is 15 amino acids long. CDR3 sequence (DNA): TGTGCCAGCAGTGGACTAGCGGGAGGTAGAGATACGCAGTATTTT. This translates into CASSGLAGGRDTQYF.

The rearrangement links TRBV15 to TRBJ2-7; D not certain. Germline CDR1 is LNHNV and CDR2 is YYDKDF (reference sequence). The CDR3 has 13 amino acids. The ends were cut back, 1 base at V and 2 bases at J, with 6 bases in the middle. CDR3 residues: CATSRVQAYEQYF. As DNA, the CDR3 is TGTGCCACCAGCAGAGTCCAGGCCTACGAGCAGTACTTC.

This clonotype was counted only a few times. CDR3 sequence (DNA): TGTGCCGTGAAGGCGACCGCTGTCTATGGCTACACCTTC. It translates to CAVKATAVYGYTF. V and J are TRBV28 and TRBJ1-2; D gene uncertain. Trimming took off 11 bases at V and 4 bases at J, with 17 bases between the two ends. This CDR3 contains 13 residues. Germline CDR1 MDHEN, CDR2 SYDVKM.

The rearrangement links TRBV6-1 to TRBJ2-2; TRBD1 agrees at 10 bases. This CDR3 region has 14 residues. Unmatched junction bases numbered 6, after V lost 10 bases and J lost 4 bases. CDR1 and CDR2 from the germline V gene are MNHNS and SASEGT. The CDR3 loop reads CATDRGLGTGELFF. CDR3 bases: TGTGCCACCGACAGGGGGCTTGGCACCGGGGAGCTGTTTTTT.

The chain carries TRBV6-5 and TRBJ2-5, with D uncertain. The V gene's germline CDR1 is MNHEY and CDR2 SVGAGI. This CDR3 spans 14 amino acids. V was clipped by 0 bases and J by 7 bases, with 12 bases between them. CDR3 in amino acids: CASSYSPNLLTQYF. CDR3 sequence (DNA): TGTGCCAGCAGTTACTCACCTAACCTCCTGACCCAGTACTTC.

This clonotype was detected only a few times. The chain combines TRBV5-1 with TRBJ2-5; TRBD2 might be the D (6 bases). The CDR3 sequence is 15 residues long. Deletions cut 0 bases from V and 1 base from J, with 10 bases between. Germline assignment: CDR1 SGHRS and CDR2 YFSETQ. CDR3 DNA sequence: TGCGCCAGCAGCTTGGGCGGGGCGGGCCAAGAGACCCAGTACTTC. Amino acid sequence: CASSLGGAGQETQYF.